The 5 T cell receptor beta chains reported below all come from one sample, sequenced in a study of T cell responses to AZD1222 COVID-19 vaccine. TCRdb's copy holds only in-frame clones and misses some; the assay was immunoSEQ multiplex PCR. The sample comprises roughly 120,000 clones, under 90% of which are singletons, and about 7.8% rests with the top ten. The input for sequencing was peripheral blood, taken on day 0 of AZD1222 vaccination. The source of these receptors is an adult in good health.

This rearrangement joins TRBV2 to TRBJ2-5; D might be TRBD1 or TRBD2, each matching 6 bases. The CDR3 is 16 amino acids. Germline-derived CDR1 and CDR2 are SNHLY and FYNNEI. The V end lost 5 bases, the J end lost 0 bases, and 16 bases lay between the germline ends. For the CDR3, the DNA is TGTGCCAGCAGTAATCGGGGGACAACGTACCAAGAGACCCAGTACTTC. Translating it yields CASSNRGTTYQETQYF.

V and J are TRBV28 and TRBJ1-5; tentatively, D is TRBD1 (6 bases). Trimming left V 6 bases short and J 4 bases short, with 10 bases between. The CDR3 length is 13 residues. From germline, CDR1 is MDHEN and CDR2 SYDVKM. The CDR3 protein is CASRSGQNQPQHF. CDR3 nucleotides: TGTGCCAGCAGGTCCGGACAGAATCAGCCCCAGCATTTT.

This clone was counted a few times. The genes are TRBV21-1 and TRBJ2-7; TRBD1, the table's D call, lacks a check against the DNA. TRBV21-1 corresponds to a pseudogene. The CDR3 length is 11 residues. This CDR3 is CASSRTAEQYF. The CDR3 DNA reads as TGTGCCAGCAGCAGGACAGCCGAGCAGTACTTC.

The V call is TRBV2, the J call TRBJ1-5, with D unresolved. The germline V and J ends were trimmed by 7 bases and 2 bases, with 15 bases remaining between them. Germline CDR1 reads SNHLY; CDR2 reads FYNNEI. The CDR3 is 15 amino acids. The CDR3 sequence is CASTKPPLGNQPQHF. DNA of the CDR3: TGTGCCAGCACCAAACCCCCATTGGGCAATCAGCCCCAGCATTTT.

The chain combines TRBV6-2 or TRBV6-3 with TRBJ2-7; no definite D call. The germline V gene encodes CDR1 MNHEY and CDR2 SVGEGT. The CDR3 totals 14 residues. Trimming pared 2 bases from V and 0 bases from J, leaving 8 bases between. In DNA form, the CDR3 reads TGTGCCAGCAGTTACACCGGGTTCTCCTACGAGCAGTACTTC. It yields the protein CASSYTGFSYEQYF.